These 27 T cell receptor beta chains were sequenced from one sample in a study of blood T cells in healthy people across ages. PCR was performed a second time for about 7 to 11 cycles using a sample-barcoded 5' primer and a J-beta primer mix. MiXCR was run by TCRdb on the 5' RACE reads, yielding one entry per CDR3 protein. The sample lists about 1.8 million distinct CDR3 sequences; about 49% were seen once. The specimen sequenced was blood. All receptors derive from a woman aged 40 to 50 in good health.

The chain employs TRBV6-5 and TRBJ1-2; 7 positions match TRBD1. Germline V lookup: CDR1 MNHEY, CDR2 SVGAGI. The trim removed 4 bases at V and 7 bases at J, leaving 6 bases unmatched. The CDR3 totals 13 residues. As DNA, the CDR3 is TGTGCCAGCAGTTCGGACAGGAAATCTGGCTACACCTTC. It specifies CASSSDRKSGYTF.

This clonotype has just a few counts. This chain uses TRBV12-3 or TRBV12-4 with TRBJ2-5, with 8 bases lining up with TRBD1. With 6 bases clipped from V and 3 bases from J, the junction kept 6 bases outside the gene matches. This CDR3 is built from 14 residues. This CDR3 reads CASRRQGPEETQYF. The DNA of the CDR3 is TGTGCCAGCAGGAGACAGGGGCCTGAAGAGACCCAGTACTTC.

The J gene is TRBJ2-3, the V gene TRBV28, with 9 bases lining up with TRBD2. This CDR3 has 18 residues. Germline-derived CDR1 and CDR2 are MDHEN and SYDVKM. Trimming cost V 2 bases and J 2 bases; bases outside gene matches: 11. The CDR3 DNA reads TGTGCCAGCAGTTTAGGGCCTAGCGGGGTTGTCAACACAGATACGCAGTATTTT. Translation gives CASSLGPSGVVNTDTQYF.

The chain couples TRBV7-2 to TRBJ2-6; D is possibly TRBD1 or TRBD2 (5 bases each). Trimming cost V 6 bases and J 4 bases, with 16 bases left between them. CDR3 length: 16 residues. Germline values: CDR1 SGHTA, CDR2 FQGNSA. In nucleotides, the CDR3 is TGTGCCAGCAGTCCTATCTCAGGGACCGGGGCCAACGTCCTGACTTTC. Its translation is CASSPISGTGANVLTF. Full variable domain (outside the CDR3, taken from reference TRBV7-2 and TRBJ2-6): GAGVSQSPSNKVTEKGKDVELRCDPISGHTALYWYRQSLGQGLEFLIYFQGNSAPDKSGLPSDRFSAERTGGSVSTLTIQRTQQEDSAVYLCASSPISGTGANVLTFGAGSRLTVL.

The rearrangement links TRBV9 to TRBJ2-3; no clear D gene. In germline, CDR1 is SGDLS, CDR2 YYNGEE. Trimming took 6 bases from V and 1 from J, leaving 18 bases between them. The CDR3 runs 16 residues. This CDR3 reads CASTRGGRSGTDTQYF. CDR3 sequence (DNA): TGTGCCAGCACTCGCGGCGGCCGGAGCGGCACAGATACGCAGTATTTT. Full variable domain (rest looked up from reference TRBV9 and TRBJ2-3): DSGVTQTPKHLITATGQRVTLRCSPRSGDLSVYWYQQSLDQGLQFLIQYYNGEERAKGNILERFSAQQFPDLHSELNLSSLELGDSALYFCASTRGGRSGTDTQYFGPGTRLTVL.

This sequence joins TRBV6-5 and TRBJ2-1; 8 bases match TRBD2. Germline CDR1 and CDR2: MNHEY and SVGAGI. The length of the CDR3 is 14 residues. V was clipped by 7 bases and J by 9 bases; unmatched bases: 11. CDR3: CASTRTSYGAEQFF. CDR3 nucleotide sequence: TGTGCCAGCACAAGGACTAGCTACGGCGCTGAGCAGTTCTTC.

There are a few counts of this clonotype. The genes are TRBV5-1 and TRBJ2-3; D might be TRBD2 (7 bases). The CDR3 length is 19 residues. Between the trimmed V and J ends, which lost 4 bases and 2 bases, there was a span of 26 bases. Germline V gene data show CDR1 as SGHRS and CDR2 as YFSETQ. CDR3 sequence reads: CASSSNGMAGAHPTDTQYF. CDR3 coding DNA: TGCGCCAGCAGCAGCAATGGGATGGCGGGGGCCCACCCCACAGATACGCAGTATTTT.

The chain carries TRBV28 and TRBJ1-2; D is undetermined. The germline V and J ends were trimmed by 4 bases and 8 bases, with 14 bases remaining between them. Germline CDR1 reads MDHEN; CDR2 reads SYDVKM. CDR3 length equals 13 residues. CDR3 sequence (DNA): TGTGCCAGCAGTTCCGGCCTCTTAGGGGGCTACACCTTC. This translates into CASSSGLLGGYTF.

A few counts support this clonotype. The chain couples TRBV24-1 to TRBJ2-3; no definite D call. This CDR3 region has 17 residues. CDR1 is KGHDR and CDR2 is SFDVKD in the germline V gene. V dropped 1 base and J dropped 0 bases, with 13 bases sitting between them. CDR3 in amino acids: CATSDLGRSGSTDTQYF. In nucleotides, the CDR3 is TGTGCCACCAGTGATTTAGGTCGGTCGGGTAGCACAGATACGCAGTATTTT.

The CDR3 protein is CSARAPRLSDEQFF. The CDR3 DNA follows: TGCAGTGCTAGAGCACCTAGACTTAGCGATGAGCAGTTCTTC. The gene calls are TRBV20-1 and TRBJ2-1; tentative D call: TRBD2 (5 bases). V shed 1 base and J shed 8 bases, with 15 bases lying between them. CDR1 is DFQATT, CDR2 SNEGSKA, per germline (reference sequence). This CDR3 spans 14 amino acids.

V gene TRBV7-2 combines with J gene TRBJ1-5; D is perhaps TRBD1 (5 bases). The germline V gene encodes CDR1 SGHTA and CDR2 FQGNSA. Trimming pared 4 bases from V and 4 bases from J, leaving 14 bases between. This CDR3 spans 15 amino acids. CDR3 DNA sequence: TGTGCCAGCAGCTGGGGGGGGTCCCGGAATCAGCCCCAGCATTTT. This encodes CASSWGGSRNQPQHF.

This clonotype was seen more than once but under ten times. The chain uses TRBV5-1 and TRBJ2-1; 8 bases match TRBD1. CDR3 length: 16 amino acids. The germline gives CDR1 SGHRS, CDR2 YFSETQ. V lost 4 bases to trimming and J lost 2 bases; unmatched junction nucleotides: 8. CDR3 sequence reads: CASSHTGDRTYNEQFF. The CDR3 bases are TGCGCCAGCAGCCACACGGGGGACAGGACCTACAATGAGCAGTTCTTC.

This CDR3 reads CASTDPGASYGYTF. Here the CDR3 DNA reads TGTGCCAGCACGGATCCGGGGGCGTCCTATGGCTACACCTTC. V usage is TRBV6-6 and J usage is TRBJ1-2; possibly TRBD1 for D (6 bases). The CDR3 runs to 14 residues. V lost 7 bases and J lost 4, with 16 bases in between. Germline V CDR1 and CDR2: MNHNY, SVGAGI (reference sequence).

This clonotype was seen a few times. The V and J genes are TRBV6-2 or TRBV6-3 and TRBJ2-1; 10 bases are shared with TRBD2. The CDR3 totals 17 residues. Germline V gene lookup returns CDR1 MNHEY and CDR2 SVGEGT. J was trimmed by 7 bases and V by 5 bases; bases with no gene match: 14. The CDR3 DNA reads as TGTGCCAGCAGTGCACAAACCGCTAGCGGGGGTAGGAATGAGCAGTTCTTC. Translated: CASSAQTASGGRNEQFF.

This chain joins TRBV20-1 and TRBJ1-5; D unresolved. V was cut by 0 bases and J by 2 bases, with 17 bases left in between. The germline CDR1 and CDR2 sequences are DFQATT and SNEGSKA (reference sequence). CDR3 size: 17 residues. DNA for the CDR3: TGCAGTGCTAGAGACTTAGGGCCCCCCGACGGCAATCAGCCCCAGCATTTT. It encodes CSARDLGPPDGNQPQHF.

This clonotype occurred a few times. This chain links TRBV7-3 with TRBJ2-1; D might be TRBD2 (7 bases). The CDR3 is made up of 16 amino acids. Trimming shortened V by 0 bases and J by 6 bases, and 15 bases separated the two germline ends. The V gene's germline CDR1 is SGHTA and CDR2 FQGTGA. The CDR3 nucleotides read TGTGCCAGCAGCTTAACGGGGGGGCCCTATCCCAATGAGCAGTTCTTC. Protein product: CASSLTGGPYPNEQFF.

The chain combines TRBV20-1 with TRBJ2-7, with D perhaps TRBD1 (6 bases). V dropped 6 bases and J dropped 7 bases, with 13 bases sitting between them. The CDR3 consists of 11 residues. Germline V gives CDR1 DFQATT, CDR2 SNEGSKA (reference sequence). CDR3 region: CSAILTGEQYF. CDR3 nucleotide sequence: TGCAGTGCCATACTTACAGGGGAGCAGTACTTC.

The chain joins TRBV2 to TRBJ2-5; 14 bases line up with TRBD2. Per the germline V gene, CDR1 is SNHLY and CDR2 is FYNNEI. The CDR3 is 18 amino acids. V shed 8 bases and J 0 bases; nucleotides not matched to a gene: 11. In nucleotides, the CDR3 is TGTGCCAGCCTGGGGACTAGCGGGGGAGAGGGGTACCAAGAGACCCAGTACTTC. It codes for CASLGTSGGEGYQETQYF.

This clonotype was observed a handful of times. V gene TRBV7-2 combines with J gene TRBJ1-2; 12 bases map to TRBD1. J gave up 4 bases and V 3 bases, and 9 bases lay outside the gene matches. Germline-derived CDR1 and CDR2 are SGHTA and FQGNSA. CDR3 length: 17 residues. CDR3 sequence reads: CASSFGTGGGYAYGYTF. Here the CDR3 DNA reads TGTGCCAGCAGCTTCGGGACAGGGGGCGGGTATGCCTATGGCTACACCTTC.

V is TRBV9 and J is TRBJ2-1, with 8 bases that match TRBD2. This CDR3 has 18 residues. Looked up from germline, CDR1 is SGDLS and CDR2 is YYNGEE. Trimming cost V 0 bases and J 5 bases; bases outside gene matches: 13. CDR3: CASSVVVGASGQNNEQFF. In nucleotides, the CDR3 is TGTGCCAGCAGCGTAGTTGTGGGCGCTAGCGGGCAAAACAATGAGCAGTTCTTC.

The rearrangement joins TRBV5-5 to TRBJ1-1; D remains unclear. The V end lost 0 bases, the J end lost 4 bases, and 16 bases lay between the germline ends. Germline V lookup: CDR1 SGHKS, CDR2 YYEKEE (reference sequence). CDR3 length: 16 residues. CDR3 in amino acids: CASSLGGGVSGTEAFF. The DNA of the CDR3 is TGTGCCAGCAGCTTGGGAGGTGGGGTTTCGGGCACTGAAGCTTTCTTT.

V gene TRBV28 combines with J gene TRBJ1-2; D not certain. CDR1 is MDHEN, CDR2 SYDVKM, per germline. Trimming left V 4 bases short and J 6 bases short, with 15 bases between. The CDR3 runs 14 residues. CDR3 protein: CASSSQRRIHGYTF. As DNA, the CDR3 is TGTGCCAGCAGTTCCCAACGTCGGATACATGGCTACACCTTC.

This clonotype has only a few counts. The chain employs TRBV9 and TRBJ2-1; 10 bases are a match to TRBD1. Germline V gene lookup returns CDR1 SGDLS and CDR2 YYNGEE. The CDR3 contains 16 residues. Unmatched junction bases numbered 9, after V lost 7 bases and J lost 2 bases. In nucleotides, the CDR3 is TGTGCCAGCCGAGGAGGACAGGGGGACACCTACAATGAGCAGTTCTTC. Translating gives CASRGGQGDTYNEQFF.

This clonotype appeared a few times. V usage is TRBV20-1 and J usage is TRBJ1-5; 8 bases are a match to TRBD1. Germline trimming cut 2 bases from V and 4 bases from J; bases unmatched to any gene: 7. Per germline, CDR1 DFQATT and CDR2 SNEGSKA (reference sequence). The CDR3 totals 15 residues. CDR3 nucleotide sequence: TGCAGTGCTAGAATCCGGGACAGGCCTAATCAGCCCCAGCATTTT. As protein: CSARIRDRPNQPQHF.

The chain is built from TRBV5-1 and TRBJ2-5; D gene ambiguous. The V end was cut by 0 bases, the J end by 7 bases, with 10 bases between. Germline V CDR1 and CDR2: SGHRS, YFSETQ. The CDR3 loop spans 13 amino acids. The CDR3 region is CASSLDPVGTQYF. In nucleotides, the CDR3 is TGCGCCAGCAGCTTGGACCCTGTGGGGACCCAGTACTTC.

This clonotype was seen a handful of times. The CDR3: CARVVQPQHF. CDR3 in DNA: TGTGCCCGGGTTGTACAGCCCCAGCATTTT. The chain uses TRBV10-3 and TRBJ1-5; D unresolved. The CDR3 is made up of 10 amino acids. With 11 bases removed from V and 7 bases from J, the gap between germline ends came to 9 bases. Looked up from germline, CDR1 is ENHRY and CDR2 is SYGVKD.

The genes are TRBV7-2 and TRBJ2-4; TRBD1 might be the D (6 bases). Per germline, CDR1 SGHTA and CDR2 FQGNSA. The V gene lost 6 bases and the J gene lost 2 bases, with 11 bases spanning the gap. The CDR3 sequence is 14 residues long. The CDR3 DNA sequence: TGTGCCAGCAGGTTAACAGGGACCAAAAACATTCAGTACTTC. Translating it yields CASRLTGTKNIQYF. The whole variable domain, remainder taken from reference TRBV7-2 and TRBJ2-4, is GAGVSQSPSNKVTEKGKDVELRCDPISGHTALYWYRQSLGQGLEFLIYFQGNSAPDKSGLPSDRFSAERTGGSVSTLTIQRTQQEDSAVYLCASRLTGTKNIQYFGAGTRLSVL.